This T cell receptor beta chain was obtained from a study of T cells after yellow fever vaccination. The V and J ends lost 0 bases and 4 bases respectively, with 4 bases between them. Germline V lookup: CDR1 LGHDT, CDR2 YNNKEL (reference sequence). CDR3 size: 13 residues. This clonotype was seen only a few times. In TCRdb, the 5' RACE reads were re-called with MiXCR into one record per CDR3 protein. The table records fewer than 650,000 distinct CDR3 sequences, just over 20% of them present only once. This chain joins TRBV3-1 and TRBJ1-3; the D is unclear. The sequencing here drew on PBMCs, taken roughly 20 days after the first yellow fever vaccination. The sequence was collected from a man aged 18 to 30 who received the YFV17D yellow fever vaccine. CDR3: CASSQESGNTIYF. The CDR3, as DNA: TGTGCCAGCAGCCAAGAATCGGGAAACACCATATATTTT.